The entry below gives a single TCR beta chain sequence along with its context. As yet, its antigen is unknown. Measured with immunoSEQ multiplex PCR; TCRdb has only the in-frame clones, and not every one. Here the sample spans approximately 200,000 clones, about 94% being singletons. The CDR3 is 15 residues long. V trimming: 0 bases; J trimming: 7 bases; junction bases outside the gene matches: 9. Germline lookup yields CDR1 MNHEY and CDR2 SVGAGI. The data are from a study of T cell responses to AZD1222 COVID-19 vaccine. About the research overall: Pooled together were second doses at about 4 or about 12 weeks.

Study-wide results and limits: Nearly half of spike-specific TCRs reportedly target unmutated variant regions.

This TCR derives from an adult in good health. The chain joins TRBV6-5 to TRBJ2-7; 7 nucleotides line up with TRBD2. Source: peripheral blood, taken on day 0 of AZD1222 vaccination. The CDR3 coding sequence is TGTGCCAGCAGTTACTCGAGGCTAGCGGTGTGGGAGCAGTACTTC. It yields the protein CASSYSRLAVWEQYF.